Presented here are 6 T cell receptor beta chains from one specimen sequenced in a study of spatial heterogeneity in lung cancer. The study, taken as a whole, reports: Expanded alpha and beta TCR counts within tumors tracked tumor mutation counts.

For these TCRs, the target antigens are not known. Via MiXCR, TCRdb re-called the 5' RACE reads, giving one row per CDR3 protein. The profile shows 18,000 or so distinct CDR3 sequences, under 7% of them singletons. The sample's time point: sample taken at primary tumor resection. The material was lung tumor tissue, obtained at surgery. Receptors were obtained from a female donor with early-stage non-small cell lung cancer.

V is TRBV10-3 and J is TRBJ2-7; no clear D. Germline V gives CDR1 ENHRY, CDR2 SYGVKD. Trimming took 4 bases from V and 5 from J, leaving 6 bases between them. The CDR3 consists of 11 residues. The chain's CDR3 is CAISARDEQYF. The CDR3 region has the DNA TGTGCCATCAGTGCAAGGGACGAGCAGTACTTC.

This clonotype has at least ten counts. The chain recombines TRBV29-1 with TRBJ2-6; possible D gene TRBD2, 5 bases. Trimming took off 3 bases at V and 1 base at J, with 13 bases between the two ends. The CDR3 is made up of 16 amino acids. CDR1 SQVTM and CDR2 ANQGSEA come from the germline V gene. The CDR3 DNA sequence: TGCAGCGTTGAGCGGGTTCAGACGTCTGGGGCCAACGTCCTGACTTTC. It translates to CSVERVQTSGANVLTF.

This clonotype has ten or more counts. The V gene is TRBV10-3, the J gene TRBJ2-1, with TRBD2 identical over 9 bases. The length of the CDR3 is 15 residues. Germline assignment: CDR1 ENHRY and CDR2 SYGVKD. V lost 7 bases to trimming and J lost 2 bases; unmatched junction nucleotides: 6. CDR3 coding DNA: TGTGCCATCAAACCCGGGACTAGCCCCTACAATGAGCAGTTCTTC. Translating it yields CAIKPGTSPYNEQFF.

The chain combines TRBV30 with TRBJ1-1, with a tentative D call TRBD1 (6 bases). Germline CDR1 is GTSNPN and CDR2 is SVGIG (reference sequence). V lost 1 base and J 7 bases, leaving 7 bases between the germline ends. This CDR3 comprises 11 residues. The CDR3 sequence: CAWSGTVEAFF. CDR3 DNA sequence: TGTGCCTGGAGTGGGACAGTTGAAGCTTTCTTT.

This clonotype has a count of ten or more. The gene calls are TRBV20-1 and TRBJ2-7, with 9 bases that match TRBD2. V was clipped by 5 bases and J by 3 bases; unmatched bases: 23. This CDR3 region has 19 residues. CDR1 is DFQATT and CDR2 is SNEGSKA in the germline V gene (reference sequence). The CDR3 sequence: CSAGLGVGRGGTSFYEQYF. For the CDR3, the DNA is TGCAGTGCTGGGCTGGGTGTTGGGAGGGGAGGGACTAGCTTCTACGAGCAGTACTTC.

Within the sample, this clonotype is medium-sized. This rearrangement joins TRBV7-8 to TRBJ1-6, with TRBD1 as a possible D gene (6 bases). Deletions cut 1 base from V and 14 bases from J, with 12 bases between. Germline V gives CDR1 SGHVS, CDR2 FQNEAQ. The CDR3 contains 13 residues. Written as DNA, the CDR3 is TGTGCCAGCAGCTTAGGTCGGGACACCACCCTCCACTTT. Amino acids: CASSLGRDTTLHF. Using reference TRBV7-8 and TRBJ1-6 for the parts outside the CDR3, the full variable domain is GAGVSQSPRYKVAKRGQDVALRCDPISGHVSLFWYQQALGQGPEFLTYFQNEAQLDKSGLPSDRFFAERPEGSVSTLKIQRTQQEDSAVYLCASSLGRDTTLHFGNGTRLTVT.